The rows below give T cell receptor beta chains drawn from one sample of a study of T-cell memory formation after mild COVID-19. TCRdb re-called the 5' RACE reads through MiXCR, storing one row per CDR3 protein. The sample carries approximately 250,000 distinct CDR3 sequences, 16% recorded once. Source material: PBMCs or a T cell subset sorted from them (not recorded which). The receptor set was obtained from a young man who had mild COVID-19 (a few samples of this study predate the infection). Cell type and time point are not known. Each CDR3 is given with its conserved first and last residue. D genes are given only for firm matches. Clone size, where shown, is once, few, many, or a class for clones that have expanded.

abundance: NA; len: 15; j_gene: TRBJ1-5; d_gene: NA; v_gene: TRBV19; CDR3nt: TGTGCCAGTAGCACCCGGACGTACGAAAATCAGCCCCAGCATTTT; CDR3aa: CASSTRTYENQPQHF
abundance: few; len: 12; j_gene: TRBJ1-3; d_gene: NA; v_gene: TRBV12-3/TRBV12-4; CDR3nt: TGTGCCAGCAGTCGCGACAGCTACACCATATATTTT; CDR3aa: CASSRDSYTIYF
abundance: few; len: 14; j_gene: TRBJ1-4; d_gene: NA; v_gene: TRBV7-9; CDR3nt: TGTGCCAGCGGCCCTGGCGGGGAGGGTGAAAAACTGTTTTTT; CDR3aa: CASGPGGEGEKLFF
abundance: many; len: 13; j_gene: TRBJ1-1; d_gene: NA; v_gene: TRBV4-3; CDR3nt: TGCGCCAGCAGCCAATACCCAGCCACTGAAGCTTTCTTT; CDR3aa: CASSQYPATEAFF
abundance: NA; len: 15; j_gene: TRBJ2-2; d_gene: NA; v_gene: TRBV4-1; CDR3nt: TGCGCCAGCAGCCAAACAACGACGAACACCGGGGAGCTGTTTTTT; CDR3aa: CASSQTTTNTGELFF
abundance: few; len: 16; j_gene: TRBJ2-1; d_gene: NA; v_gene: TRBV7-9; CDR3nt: TGTGCCAGCAGCTTACCTCTCGCGGGGGCAAACAATGAGCAGTTCTTC; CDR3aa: CASSLPLAGANNEQFF
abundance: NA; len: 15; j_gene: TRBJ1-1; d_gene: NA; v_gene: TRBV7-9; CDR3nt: TGTGCCAGCACCCTATCTACGGGAGGGAACACTGAAGCTTTCTTT; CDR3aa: CASTLSTGGNTEAFF
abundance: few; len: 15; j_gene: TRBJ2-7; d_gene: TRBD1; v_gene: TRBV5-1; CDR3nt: TGCGCCAGCAGCCGAATAACAGGGGAGACCTACGAGCAGTACTTC; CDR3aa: CASSRITGETYEQYF
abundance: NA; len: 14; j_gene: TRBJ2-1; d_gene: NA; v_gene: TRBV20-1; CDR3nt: TGCAGTGCTTTACTTTCGAATAGGTGGAATGAGCAGTTCTTC; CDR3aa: CSALLSNRWNEQFF
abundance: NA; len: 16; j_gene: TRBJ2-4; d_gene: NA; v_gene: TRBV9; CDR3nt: TGTGCCAGCAGCGTAGGGGGCATTGGGGCCAAAAACATTCAGTACTTC; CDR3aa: CASSVGGIGAKNIQYF
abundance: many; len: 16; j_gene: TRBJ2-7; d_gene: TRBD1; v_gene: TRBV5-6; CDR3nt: TGTGCCAGCAGCTCACCTACTGGACAGGGGGCTCTCGAGCAGTACTTC; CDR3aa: CASSSPTGQGALEQYF
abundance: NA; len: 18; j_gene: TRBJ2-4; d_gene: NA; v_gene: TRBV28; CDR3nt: TGTGCCAGCAGTGATTCCGCGTGGGACGCACTAGCCAAAAACATTCAGTACTTC; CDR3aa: CASSDSAWDALAKNIQYF
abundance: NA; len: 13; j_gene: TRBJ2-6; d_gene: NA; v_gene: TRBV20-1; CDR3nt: TGCAGTGGTTGGAGTACTGGGGCCAACGTCCTGACTTTC; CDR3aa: CSGWSTGANVLTF
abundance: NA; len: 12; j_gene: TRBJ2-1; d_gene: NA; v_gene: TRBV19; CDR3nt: TGTGCCAGTAGTATAGGCGGGTATGAGCAGTTCTTC; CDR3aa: CASSIGGYEQFF
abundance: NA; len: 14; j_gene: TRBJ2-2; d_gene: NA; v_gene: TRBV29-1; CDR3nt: TGCAGCGTTGAAGATCCCGGTTCCACCGGGGAGCTGTTTTTT; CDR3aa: CSVEDPGSTGELFF
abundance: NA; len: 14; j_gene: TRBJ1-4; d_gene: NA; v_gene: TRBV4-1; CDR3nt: TGCGCCAGCAGCCAAGGAGGTGCTGCGAAAAAACTGTTTTTT; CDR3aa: CASSQGGAAKKLFF
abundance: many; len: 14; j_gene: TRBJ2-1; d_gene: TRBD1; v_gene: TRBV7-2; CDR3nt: TGTGCCAGCAGCTTGGACCAGGGGGCCAATGAGCAGTTCTTC; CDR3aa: CASSLDQGANEQFF
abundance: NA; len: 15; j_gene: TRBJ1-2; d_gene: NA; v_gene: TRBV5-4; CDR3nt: TGTGCCAGCAGCGACCGGGACACGGGGGGACATGGCTACACCTTC; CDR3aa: CASSDRDTGGHGYTF
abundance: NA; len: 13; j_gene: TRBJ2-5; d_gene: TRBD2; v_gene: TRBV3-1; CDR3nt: TGTGCCAGCAGCCAAGACCTCTCTAGCGGGGGGTACTTC; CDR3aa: CASSQDLSSGGYF
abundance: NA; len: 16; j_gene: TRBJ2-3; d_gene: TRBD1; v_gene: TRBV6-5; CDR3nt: TGTGCCAGCAGCCCCGGGACAGCGTTTTCCACAGATACGCAGTATTTT; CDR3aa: CASSPGTAFSTDTQYF
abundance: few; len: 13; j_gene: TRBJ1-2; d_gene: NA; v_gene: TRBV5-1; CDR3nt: TGCGCCAGCAGCTCACAGGGAGGTGATGGCTACACCTTC; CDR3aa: CASSSQGGDGYTF
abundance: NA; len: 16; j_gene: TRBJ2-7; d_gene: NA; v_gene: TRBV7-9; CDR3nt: TGTGCCAGCAGCCCCAGAAGGGCAGGGGGGATGTCCGAGCAGTACTTC; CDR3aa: CASSPRRAGGMSEQYF
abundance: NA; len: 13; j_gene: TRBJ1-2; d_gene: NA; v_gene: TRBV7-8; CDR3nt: TGTGCCAGCAGCTTAGCGGCAAGCCCTTCGTGCACCTTC; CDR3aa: CASSLAASPSCTF
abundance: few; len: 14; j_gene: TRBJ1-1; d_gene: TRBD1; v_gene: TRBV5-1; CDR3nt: TGCGCCAGCAGCTTTACAGGGGTGAGCGCTGAAGCTTTCTTT; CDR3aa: CASSFTGVSAEAFF
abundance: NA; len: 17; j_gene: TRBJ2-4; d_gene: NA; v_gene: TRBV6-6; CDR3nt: TGTGCCAGCAGCCGTTGGCAGGGCAGGGACGGCAAAAACATTCAGTACTTC; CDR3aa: CASSRWQGRDGKNIQYF
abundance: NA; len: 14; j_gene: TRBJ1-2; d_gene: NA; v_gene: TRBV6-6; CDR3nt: TGTGCCAGCACCCGCTTAAGCTCTAACTATGGCTACACCTTC; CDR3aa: CASTRLSSNYGYTF
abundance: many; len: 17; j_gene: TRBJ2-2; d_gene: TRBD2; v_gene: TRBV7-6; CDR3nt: TGTGCCAGCAGCTTTAGAGAGGCGGGGGAGAACACCGGGGAGCTGTTTTTT; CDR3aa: CASSFREAGENTGELFF
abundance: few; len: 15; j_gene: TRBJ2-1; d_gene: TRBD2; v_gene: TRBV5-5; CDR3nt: TGTGCCAGCAGCTTTGGCGGGGGGGCCGGGAATGAGCAGTTCTTC; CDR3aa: CASSFGGGAGNEQFF
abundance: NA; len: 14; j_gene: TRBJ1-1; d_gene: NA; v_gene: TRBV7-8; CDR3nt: TGTGCCAGCAGCTTGCAGGGGTTGTCCGCTGAAGCTTTCTTT; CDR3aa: CASSLQGLSAEAFF
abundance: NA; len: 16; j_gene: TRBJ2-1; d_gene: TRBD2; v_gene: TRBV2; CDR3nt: TGTGCCAGCAGTGGTAGGACTAGCGGCACATCTCATGAGCAGTTCTTC; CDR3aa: CASSGRTSGTSHEQFF
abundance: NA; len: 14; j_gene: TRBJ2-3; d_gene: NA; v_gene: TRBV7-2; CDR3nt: TGTGCCAGCAGCTTACTTTCGGGGGCAGATACGCAGTATTTT; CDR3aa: CASSLLSGADTQYF
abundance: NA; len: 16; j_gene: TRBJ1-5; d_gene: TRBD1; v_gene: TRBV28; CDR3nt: TGTGCCAGCAGTTCTTCACCGGGACAGGGCAGGAAGCCCCAGCATTTT; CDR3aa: CASSSSPGQGRKPQHF
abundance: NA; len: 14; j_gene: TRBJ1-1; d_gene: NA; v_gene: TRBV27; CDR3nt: TGTGCCAGCAGTTCAACCTACAGGTACACTGAAGCTTTCTTT; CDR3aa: CASSSTYRYTEAFF
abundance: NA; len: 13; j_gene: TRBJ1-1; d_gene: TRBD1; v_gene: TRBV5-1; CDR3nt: TGCGCCAGCGTCCGGGACAGGAGCTCTGAAGCTTTCTTT; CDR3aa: CASVRDRSSEAFF
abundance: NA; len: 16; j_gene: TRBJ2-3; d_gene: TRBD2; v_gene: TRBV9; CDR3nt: TGTGCCAGCAGCGCCTTACTAGCGGGTTTGGCAGATACGCAGTATTTT; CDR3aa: CASSALLAGLADTQYF
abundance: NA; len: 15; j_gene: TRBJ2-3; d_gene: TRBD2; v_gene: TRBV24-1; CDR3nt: TGTGCCACCAGTGATCCGACTAGCGGGGGCGATACGCAGTATTTT; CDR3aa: CATSDPTSGGDTQYF
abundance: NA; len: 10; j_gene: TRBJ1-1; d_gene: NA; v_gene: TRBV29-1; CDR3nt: TGCAGCGGTCAAAGCGCTGAAGCTTTCTTT; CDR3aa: CSGQSAEAFF
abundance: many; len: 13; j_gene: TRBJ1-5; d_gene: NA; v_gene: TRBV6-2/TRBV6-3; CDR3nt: TGTGCCGCCGGGGCAGGGGCGTCTTCGCCCCAGCATTTT; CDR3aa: CAAGAGASSPQHF
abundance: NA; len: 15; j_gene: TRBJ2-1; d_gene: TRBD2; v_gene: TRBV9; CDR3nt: TGTGCCAGCAGCGTAGGGCGGGGGGGAAAAAATGAGCAGTTCTTC; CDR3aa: CASSVGRGGKNEQFF
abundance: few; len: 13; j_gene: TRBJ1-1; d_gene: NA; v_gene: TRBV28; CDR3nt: TGTGCCACCATAAGGATGATGGACACTGAAGCTTTCTTT; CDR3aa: CATIRMMDTEAFF
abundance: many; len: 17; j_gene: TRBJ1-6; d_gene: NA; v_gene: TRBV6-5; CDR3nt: TGTGCCAGCAGTTACGCCTTTTCTCAGGGGCAAAATTCACCCCTCCACTTT; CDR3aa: CASSYAFSQGQNSPLHF
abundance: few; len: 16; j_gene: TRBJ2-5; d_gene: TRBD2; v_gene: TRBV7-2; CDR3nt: TGTGCCAGCAGCTTAGCGCTAGCGGGGGGACAAGAGACCCAGTACTTC; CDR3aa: CASSLALAGGQETQYF
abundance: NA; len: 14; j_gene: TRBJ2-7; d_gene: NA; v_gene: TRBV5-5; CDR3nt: TGTGCCAGCAGCTCCCGCCAGGTCTCCTACGAGCAGTACTTC; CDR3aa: CASSSRQVSYEQYF
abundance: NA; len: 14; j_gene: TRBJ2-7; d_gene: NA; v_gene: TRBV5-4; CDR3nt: TGTGCCAGCAGCAGCAAGACTGATCCCTACGAGCAGTACTTC; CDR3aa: CASSSKTDPYEQYF